This T cell receptor beta chain was captured in a study of beta chain features in type 1 diabetes. There are 15 residues in the CDR3. V lost 5 bases and J 5 bases, leaving 18 bases between the germline ends. Germline V gives CDR1 SGHTA, CDR2 FQGTGA. TCRB transcripts that were expressed got sequenced, as all of the isolated RNA had been reverse transcribed. Produced via immunoSEQ multiplex PCR; TCRdb's table is partial and in-frame only. The data hold approximately 270,000 clones, with about 13% observed a single time. This clone came up a few times. Its antigen is undetermined. Study-level findings and limits: There was a moderate but significant shortening of TCRB CDR3s in all four CD4+ subsets of Type 1 diabetes patients.

The specimen was naive CD4+ T cells from blood. The source of this sequence is a man aged 30 to 39 with type 1 diabetes. This rearrangement joins TRBV7-3 to TRBJ1-2; possibly TRBD1 for D (6 bases). The CDR3 nucleotides are TGTGCCAGCAGCCCGAGGGGGGGGGCGTCGTATGGCTACACCTTC. Encoded protein: CASSPRGGASYGYTF.